Presented here are 27 T cell receptor beta chains from one specimen sequenced in a study of vaccination effects on CD4 cells after COVID-19. Here immunoSEQ multiplex PCR was the method, and the copy in TCRdb shows in-frame clones only, minus some. This sample yields around 50,000 clones, of which around 70% are seen a single time; 5.4% belongs to the top ten. Isolation of CD4+ T cells took place after approximately 10 days of culture. Infection dated between March and December 2020, before the Alpha, Beta and Delta variants reached the United States. The vaccine given was either BNT162b2 or mRNA-1273, in two doses. Their antigens remain unidentified. This material consisted of CD4+ T cells from PBMCs cultured without peptide, taken after COVID-19 vaccination. The source of these receptors is a human donor who had a prior SARS-CoV-2 infection.

The CDR3 spells CASSLRPGGNTGELFF. The CDR3, as DNA: TGTGCCAGCAGCTTAAGGCCGGGGGGGAACACCGGGGAGCTGTTTTTT. The chain joins TRBV7-9 to TRBJ2-2; 7 positions agree with TRBD2. The CDR3 contains 16 residues. CDR1 is SEHNR and CDR2 is FQNEAQ in the germline V gene (reference sequence). V lost 2 bases, J lost 1 base, and 4 bases stayed unmatched.

This clone was observed a handful of times. The chain uses TRBV6-2 or TRBV6-3 and TRBJ1-5; D not certain. Trimming cost V 0 bases and J 3 bases, with 3 bases left between them. CDR3 length equals 13 residues. CDR1 MNHEY and CDR2 SVGEGT come from the germline V gene. In DNA form, the CDR3 reads TGTGCCAGCAGTTACTCTAACAATCAGCCCCAGCATTTT. It specifies CASSYSNNQPQHF.

DNA for the CDR3: TGTGCCACCAGCAGGGCTGGACTGGGACCACCATCGAGCACAGATACGCAGTATTTT. It encodes CATSRAGLGPPSSTDTQYF. The chain couples TRBV15 to TRBJ2-3; D assignment may be TRBD1 or TRBD2 (5 bases each). This CDR3 is 19 amino acids long. Trimming removed 3 bases from V and 0 bases from J, with 22 bases in between. Per germline, CDR1 LNHNV and CDR2 YYDKDF (reference sequence).

This clone has just a few counts. CDR3 nucleotide sequence: TGCGCCAGCAGCCAAGATCTAAACTACAATGAGCAGTTCTTC. Translating gives CASSQDLNYNEQFF. V and J are TRBV4-1 and TRBJ2-1, with D uncertain. The germline V and J ends were trimmed by 0 bases and 3 bases, with 6 bases remaining between them. Germline loops: CDR1 MGHRA, CDR2 YSYEKL. The CDR3 consists of 14 residues.

This clone was detected a few times. J is TRBJ1-3 and V is TRBV9; D ambiguous. Germline values: CDR1 SGDLS, CDR2 YYNGEE. The CDR3 is made up of 13 amino acids. V was shortened by 7 bases and J by 2 bases, with 10 bases between the two germline ends. CDR3 nucleotide sequence: TGTGCCAGCGGTGGTTCGGCTGGAAACACCATATATTTT. It yields the protein CASGGSAGNTIYF.

This chain links TRBV15 with TRBJ2-1; TRBD2 is a possible D gene (7 bases). The CDR3 spans 17 residues. The V and J ends lost 0 bases and 8 bases respectively, with 20 bases between them. Germline values: CDR1 LNHNV, CDR2 YYDKDF (reference sequence). The CDR3 bases are TGTGCCACCAGCAGAGATTCTCTTTCGGGGGGCGGGGATGAGCAGTTCTTC. It specifies CATSRDSLSGGGDEQFF.

The rearrangement joins TRBV7-2 to TRBJ1-5; 10 nucleotides line up with TRBD1. This CDR3 spans 14 amino acids. V dropped 7 bases and J dropped 3; count of bases not matched to a gene: 3. From germline, CDR1 is SGHTA and CDR2 FQGNSA. The CDR3 sequence is CASTGQGNNQPQHF. CDR3 nucleotide sequence: TGTGCCAGCACGGGACAGGGGAACAATCAGCCCCAGCATTTT.

The chain is built from TRBV5-5 and TRBJ1-4, with D hard to call. V was cut by 4 bases and J by 4 bases, with 8 bases left in between. CDR1 and CDR2 (germline): SGHKS, YYEKEE (reference sequence). There are 13 residues in the CDR3. The CDR3 DNA reads TGTGCCAGCAGCGGGTCGGTTAATGAAAAACTGTTTTTT. Amino acids: CASSGSVNEKLFF.

This clone was detected only once. The V call is TRBV10-3, the J call TRBJ2-3; 7 positions agree with TRBD2. The length of the CDR3 is 13 residues. CDR1 is ENHRY, CDR2 SYGVKD, per germline. J gave up 5 bases and V 8 bases, and 7 bases lay outside the gene matches. In nucleotides, the CDR3 is TGTGCCATCGGGAGGGCAGGCCAAGATACGCAGTATTTT. Its translation: CAIGRAGQDTQYF.

The chain combines TRBV19 with TRBJ1-5, with TRBD1 identical over 8 bases. Germline CDR1 reads LNHDA; CDR2 reads SQIVND (reference sequence). This CDR3 has 16 residues. With 4 bases clipped from V and 0 bases from J, the junction kept 5 bases outside the gene matches. CDR3 DNA: TGTGCCAGTAGTAGAACAGGGGGGCGTAGCAATCAGCCCCAGCATTTT. The encoded protein is CASSRTGGRSNQPQHF. Filled out from reference TRBV19 and TRBJ1-5, the complete variable domain reads DGGITQSPKYLFRKEGQNVTLSCEQNLNHDAMYWYRQDPGQGLRLIYYSQIVNDFQKGDIAEGYSVSREKKESFPLTVTSAQKNPTAFYLCASSRTGGRSNQPQHFGDGTRLSIL.

This chain links TRBV5-6 with TRBJ1-2; D unresolved. V shed 4 bases and J shed 0 bases, with 13 bases lying between them. In germline, CDR1 is SGHDT, CDR2 YYEEEE. This CDR3 has 15 amino acids. As DNA, the CDR3 is TGTGCCAGCAGCCCACAGTTGTATTCTAACTATGGCTACACCTTC. This encodes CASSPQLYSNYGYTF.

The chain carries TRBV15 and TRBJ1-1, with TRBD1 identical over 7 bases. CDR1 and CDR2 (germline): LNHNV, YYDKDF (reference sequence). CDR3 length equals 15 residues. V lost 0 bases, J lost 3 bases, and 4 bases stayed unmatched. The CDR3 coding sequence is TGTGCCACCAGCAGAGACGGACAGGTTTACACTGAAGCTTTCTTT. Residues: CATSRDGQVYTEAFF.

This chain connects TRBV7-8 to TRBJ2-7; the D gene could be TRBD1 or TRBD2 (5 bases each). Trimming shortened V by 0 bases and J by 6 bases, and 15 bases separated the two germline ends. This CDR3 spans 15 amino acids. From germline, CDR1 is SGHVS and CDR2 FQNEAQ. In DNA form, the CDR3 reads TGTGCCAGCAGCTTAGCGCGCACGCCGGGACGCGAGCAGTACTTC. This encodes CASSLARTPGREQYF.

The rearrangement uses TRBV5-1 and TRBJ2-1; 10 nucleotides agree with TRBD2. The CDR3 sequence is 16 residues long. The germline gives CDR1 SGHRS, CDR2 YFSETQ. The J segment lost 2 bases and the V segment lost 1 base, leaving 3 bases of the junction unmatched. Written as DNA, the CDR3 is TGCGCCAGCAGCTTGAGGACTAGCGGTACCTACAATGAGCAGTTCTTC. Amino acids: CASSLRTSGTYNEQFF.

The chain links TRBV5-4 to TRBJ1-2; 7 bases are shared with TRBD1. V shed 3 bases and J 1 base; nucleotides not matched to a gene: 9. Germline V gene lookup returns CDR1 SGHNT and CDR2 YYREEE (reference sequence). CDR3 length: 16 residues. The CDR3 bases are TGTGCCAGCAGCTCCCCGGGACAGAGTTATAACTATGGCTACACCTTC. Protein: CASSSPGQSYNYGYTF.

The chain has TRBV9 and TRBJ1-1, with D perhaps matching TRBD1 (6 bases). V was clipped by 6 bases and J by 0 bases, with 15 bases between them. The CDR3 runs 15 residues. The germline V gene has CDR1 SGDLS and CDR2 YYNGEE. CDR3: CASTKDRQMNTEAFF. CDR3 DNA: TGTGCCAGCACCAAGGACAGACAAATGAACACTGAAGCTTTCTTT.

V and J are TRBV5-4 and TRBJ1-2; tentatively, D is TRBD1 (5 bases). Germline V gives CDR1 SGHNT, CDR2 YYREEE (reference sequence). The CDR3 sequence is 13 residues long. V was trimmed by 6 bases and J by 4 bases, leaving 13 bases between them. In nucleotides, the CDR3 is TGTGCCAGCATGAGGGGCGGGAGCTATGGCTACACCTTC. This encodes CASMRGGSYGYTF. The full variable domain, with the rest looked up from reference TRBV5-4 and TRBJ1-2, is ETGVTQSPTHLIKTRGQQVTLRCSSQSGHNTVSWYQQALGQGPQFIFQYYREEENGRGNFPPRFSGLQFPNYSSELNVNALELDDSALYLCASMRGGSYGYTFGSGTRLTVV.

V usage is TRBV27 and J usage is TRBJ2-7, with TRBD2 matching over 7 bases. Trimming removed 5 bases from V and 8 bases from J; junction bases left unmatched: 12. Looked up from germline, CDR1 is MNHEY and CDR2 is SMNVEV (reference sequence). CDR3 length: 14 amino acids. This CDR3 is CASSPRRLADQQYF. The CDR3 DNA is TGTGCCAGCAGTCCACGCCGTCTAGCGGACCAGCAGTACTTC.

This chain connects TRBV3-1 (or the pseudogene TRBV3-2) to TRBJ2-7, with 11 bases fitting TRBD2. J was trimmed by 9 bases and V by 3 bases; bases with no gene match: 4. The CDR3 has 13 amino acids. CDR1 is LGHDT and CDR2 is YNNKEL in the germline V gene (reference sequence). CDR3 region: CASSQKLAGVQYF. CDR3 bases: TGTGCCAGCAGCCAGAAACTAGCGGGGGTGCAGTACTTC.

This rearrangement joins TRBV5-1 to TRBJ2-1; 9 bases line up with TRBD2. The trim removed 0 bases at V and 4 bases at J, leaving 5 bases unmatched. The CDR3 covers 16 residues. Germline loops: CDR1 SGHRS, CDR2 YFSETQ. The CDR3 loop reads CASSLAWLAGYNEQFF. CDR3 DNA sequence: TGCGCCAGCAGCTTGGCCTGGCTAGCGGGGTACAATGAGCAGTTCTTC.

This clone was observed a few times. This sequence joins TRBV5-4 and TRBJ1-2; 7 nucleotides match TRBD1. The V gene's germline CDR1 is SGHNT and CDR2 YYREEE (reference sequence). There are 15 residues in the CDR3. Trimming took 6 bases from V and 7 from J; bases not matched to a gene: 15. The CDR3 sequence is CASTVEGEGAGGYTF. For the CDR3, the DNA is TGTGCCAGCACCGTCGAAGGGGAGGGGGCAGGTGGCTACACCTTC. The variable domain in full, completed from reference TRBV5-4 and TRBJ1-2, reads ETGVTQSPTHLIKTRGQQVTLRCSSQSGHNTVSWYQQALGQGPQFIFQYYREEENGRGNFPPRFSGLQFPNYSSELNVNALELDDSALYLCASTVEGEGAGGYTFGSGTRLTVV.

The V and J genes are TRBV3-1 (or the pseudogene TRBV3-2) and TRBJ2-2; TRBD2 agrees at 15 bases. Germline V gives CDR1 LGHDT, CDR2 YNNKEL (reference sequence). This CDR3 region has 18 residues. V was pared by 4 bases and J by 5 bases, with 8 bases of the junction left unmatched. The CDR3 DNA reads as TGTGCCAGCAGCCCCCTAGGGACTAGCGGGGGGAAGACCGGGGAGCTGTTTTTT. This encodes CASSPLGTSGGKTGELFF.

This clone is a singleton in its sample. This chain links TRBV7-2 with TRBJ2-3; TRBD2 matches 11 bases. With 5 bases clipped from V and 5 bases from J, the junction kept 9 bases outside the gene matches. The CDR3 sequence is 16 residues long. Germline CDR1 and CDR2: SGHTA and FQGNSA. CDR3 bases: TGTGCCAGCAGCCTGAAACTAGCGGGGGAGGTAGATACGCAGTATTTT. This sequence encodes CASSLKLAGEVDTQYF.

The chain combines TRBV29-1 with TRBJ1-5; TRBD1 might be the D (6 bases). The CDR3 spans 11 residues. V was pared by 4 bases and J by 9 bases, with 10 bases between. CDR1 and CDR2 from the germline V gene are SQVTM and ANQGSEA. Here the CDR3 reads CSVGEGGPQHF. CDR3 coding DNA: TGCAGCGTTGGAGAAGGGGGGCCCCAGCATTTT.

The chain couples TRBV9 to TRBJ1-1; weak D call: TRBD1 (6 bases). Trimming shortened V by 4 bases and J by 4 bases, and 17 bases separated the two germline ends. Per germline, CDR1 SGDLS and CDR2 YYNGEE. This CDR3 is built from 15 residues. The CDR3 loop is CASSPPQGRATEAFF. In nucleotides, the CDR3 is TGTGCCAGCAGCCCTCCACAGGGACGGGCCACTGAAGCTTTCTTT.

The V gene is TRBV24-1, the J gene TRBJ2-7, with 9 bases matching TRBD1. J gave up 3 bases and V 6 bases, and 5 bases lay outside the gene matches. There are 14 residues in the CDR3. CDR1 KGHDR and CDR2 SFDVKD come from the germline V gene. The CDR3 region has the DNA TGTGCCACCAGTTCCGGGACAGGGATCTACGAGCAGTACTTC. It codes for CATSSGTGIYEQYF.

In its sample, this clone was seen a few times. V is TRBV2 and J is TRBJ1-1; D remains unclear. The CDR3 totals 11 residues. Germline loops: CDR1 SNHLY, CDR2 FYNNEI. The V end lost 6 bases, the J end lost 8 bases, and 10 bases lay between the germline ends. DNA for the CDR3: TGTGCCAGCAGCACAAGTTCAGAAGCTTTCTTT. It specifies CASSTSSEAFF.